Shown below are 14 T cell receptor beta chains from a single sample sequenced in a study of OX40 agonist ivuxolimab in advanced cancers. Data came from immunoSEQ multiplex PCR; TCRdb stores just in-frame clones and leaves some out. The sample contains some 17,000 clones, approximately 86% of which appear only once. The specimen was CD4+ or CD8+ T cells sorted from blood, collected in a trial of the OX40 agonist ivuxolimab. The source is an adult with an advanced solid tumor such as melanoma, head and neck, liver or kidney cancer.

This chain connects TRBV4-1 to TRBJ2-1; D call uncertain. Trimming removed 11 bases from V and 0 bases from J, with 8 bases in between. This CDR3 is 12 amino acids long. Per germline, CDR1 MGHRA and CDR2 YSYEKL. The CDR3 sequence: CAPPHSYNEQFF. CDR3 DNA sequence: TGCGCCCCCCCCCACTCCTACAATGAGCAGTTCTTC.

V gene TRBV7-9 combines with J gene TRBJ2-4; TRBD1 might be the D (5 bases). Germline V lookup: CDR1 SEHNR, CDR2 FQNEAQ (reference sequence). V was trimmed by 1 base and J by 6 bases, leaving 7 bases between them. The CDR3 has 13 amino acids. This chain's CDR3 is CASSLGGRNIQYF. The DNA for the CDR3 is TGTGCCAGCAGCTTAGGGGGCAGAAACATTCAGTACTTC.

This clone was seen once. V is TRBV7-9 and J is TRBJ2-7; TRBD2 aligns across 7 bases. CDR3 length equals 12 residues. The germline gives CDR1 SEHNR, CDR2 FQNEAQ (reference sequence). V was clipped by 7 bases and J by 1 base; unmatched bases: 1. The DNA for the CDR3 is TGTGCCAGCACCGGGGGGTCCTACGAGCAGTACTTC. Protein: CASTGGSYEQYF. Drawing the rest from reference TRBV7-9 and TRBJ2-7, the complete variable domain is DTGVSQNPRHKITKRGQNVTFRCDPISEHNRLYWYRQTLGQGPEFLTYFQNEAQLEKSRLLSDRFSAERPKGSFSTLEIQRTEQGDSAMYLCASTGGSYEQYFGPGTRLTVT.

In its sample, this clone was seen a few times. This chain uses TRBV5-1 with TRBJ1-6; 10 bases line up with TRBD1. There are 14 residues in the CDR3. Unmatched junction bases numbered 2, after V lost 4 bases and J lost 7 bases. CDR1 is SGHRS, CDR2 YFSETQ, per germline. Here the CDR3 reads CASSPDRGNSPLHF. The CDR3 DNA is TGCGCCAGCAGCCCGGACAGGGGGAATTCACCCCTCCACTTT.

The chain carries TRBV28 and TRBJ1-3; tentatively, D is TRBD1 (6 bases). This CDR3 spans 15 amino acids. Germline CDR1 and CDR2: MDHEN and SYDVKM. V lost 5 bases and J lost 0, with 11 bases in between. The CDR3 loop is CASSTTGNSGNTIYF. The CDR3 DNA reads TGTGCCAGCAGTACCACAGGGAACTCTGGAAACACCATATATTTT.

The J gene is TRBJ1-2, the V gene TRBV6-6, with 7 nucleotides matching TRBD1. The CDR3 is 15 residues long. V gave up 8 bases and J gave up 2 bases; unmatched junction bases: 11. The germline gives CDR1 MNHNY, CDR2 SVGAGI (reference sequence). CDR3 coding DNA: TGTGCCAGCGGCCCCCCCCGGGACAGAAACTATGGCTACACCTTC. It yields the protein CASGPPRDRNYGYTF.

The genes are TRBV16 and TRBJ2-5; D is tentatively TRBD1 or TRBD2 (5 bases each). CDR3 length equals 13 residues. V was trimmed by 4 bases and J by 4 bases, leaving 10 bases between them. Per germline, CDR1 KGHSY and CDR2 FQNENV. CDR3 in amino acids: CASSLSRGETQYF. CDR3 sequence (DNA): TGTGCCAGCAGCCTCTCGAGGGGAGAGACCCAGTACTTC.

CDR3 DNA sequence: TGTGCCAGCAGTTACTCGAGGTGGGGCCAAGAGACCCAGTACTTC. Protein: CASSYSRWGQETQYF. The rearrangement links TRBV6-5 to TRBJ2-5; D not resolved. V lost 0 bases, J lost 1 base, and 9 bases lay in between. CDR3 length equals 15 residues. The germline V gene has CDR1 MNHEY and CDR2 SVGAGI.

V is TRBV7-3 and J is TRBJ2-7; no clear D gene. The CDR3 is made up of 13 amino acids. CDR1 is SGHTA and CDR2 is FQGTGA in the germline V gene. Deletions cut 2 bases from V and 6 bases from J, with 11 bases between. CDR3 nucleotide sequence: TGTGCCAGCAGCTTAGGTCTGAGCTCCGAGCAGTACTTC. It specifies CASSLGLSSEQYF. The full variable domain, rest sourced from reference TRBV7-3 and TRBJ2-7, is GAGVSQTPSNKVTEKGKYVELRCDPISGHTALYWYRQSLGQGPEFLIYFQGTGAADDSGLPNDRFFAVRPEGSVSTLKIQRTERGDSAVYLCASSLGLSSEQYFGPGTRLTVT.

This chain links TRBV2 with TRBJ1-3, with D perhaps TRBD1 (5 bases). The germline V gene has CDR1 SNHLY and CDR2 FYNNEI. V was clipped by 7 bases and J by 0 bases, with 16 bases between them. CDR3 length: 16 amino acids. The CDR3 spells CASNGRGVFSGNTIYF. CDR3 bases: TGTGCCAGCAACGGTCGAGGGGTATTCTCTGGAAACACCATATATTTT.

This rearrangement joins TRBV5-4 to TRBJ2-2, with 7 bases that match TRBD2. The germline CDR1 and CDR2 sequences are SGHNT and YYREEE (reference sequence). J was trimmed by 2 bases and V by 4 bases; bases with no gene match: 5. This CDR3 is built from 15 residues. Here the CDR3 reads CASSPGRGNTGELFF. The CDR3 coding sequence is TGTGCCAGCAGCCCAGGGAGGGGTAACACCGGGGAGCTGTTTTTT.

The chain joins TRBV5-4 to TRBJ2-1, with a possible D match to TRBD2 (6 bases). This CDR3 has 14 residues. Germline V gives CDR1 SGHNT, CDR2 YYREEE (reference sequence). V was pared by 0 bases and J by 6 bases, with 10 bases between. In DNA, the CDR3 is TGTGCCAGCAGCTTGGCTCTAGCGACCAATGAGCAGTTCTTC. It translates to CASSLALATNEQFF.

The rearrangement uses TRBV27 and TRBJ1-5; the D gene is possibly TRBD1 (5 bases). Germline V lookup: CDR1 MNHEY, CDR2 SMNVEV (reference sequence). The CDR3 is 13 amino acids. The germline V and J ends were trimmed by 4 bases and 5 bases, with 9 bases remaining between them. This chain's CDR3 is CASSYAGYQPQHF. CDR3 DNA: TGTGCCAGCAGTTACGCAGGGTATCAGCCCCAGCATTTT.

The V gene is TRBV19, the J gene TRBJ2-2, with no clear D. The CDR3 has 15 residues. Trimming removed 0 bases at V and 7 bases at J, with 12 bases between. Germline V gene lookup returns CDR1 LNHDA and CDR2 SQIVND (reference sequence). The CDR3 reads CASSIDPATGGELFF. The CDR3 DNA is TGTGCCAGTAGTATAGATCCCGCTACGGGCGGGGAGCTGTTTTTT.